The 3 T cell receptor beta chains given below trace back to one sample, sequenced in a study of beta chain features in type 1 diabetes. Findings and limits, study-wide: All four CD4+ subsets from Type 1 diabetes patients carried moderately but significantly shorter TCRB CDR3s.

Investigators reverse transcribed all isolated RNA, so they sequenced expressed TCRB transcripts. Here immunoSEQ multiplex PCR was the method, and the copy in TCRdb shows in-frame clones only, minus some. The sample gives some 290,000 clones, roughly a quarter of which show up once; more than 0.009% is in the top ten. The antigens for these receptors are not known. The sequencing sample was made of naive CD4+ T cells from blood. These receptors were obtained from a woman aged 25 to 45 with type 1 diabetes.

The chain couples TRBV19 to TRBJ2-1; D remains ambiguous. Trimming pared 3 bases from V and 4 bases from J, leaving 7 bases between. CDR1 is LNHDA, CDR2 SQIVND, per germline (reference sequence). The CDR3 sequence is 13 residues long. The CDR3 bases are TGTGCCAGTAGTATTAACTCGTACAATGAGCAGTTCTTC. Its translation is CASSINSYNEQFF.

The chain links TRBV6-5 to TRBJ1-4; D ambiguous. V was clipped by 0 bases and J by 5 bases, with 13 bases between them. Looked up from germline, CDR1 is MNHEY and CDR2 is SVGAGI. The CDR3 has 16 residues. The CDR3 region has the DNA TGTGCCAGCAGTTACTCAGTTGCGGGCCCGAATGAAAAACTGTTTTTT. It specifies CASSYSVAGPNEKLFF.

This chain links TRBV30 with TRBJ1-5; perhaps TRBD1 as D (5 bases). Between the trimmed V and J ends, which lost 2 bases and 3 bases, there was a span of 8 bases. Per germline, CDR1 GTSNPN and CDR2 SVGIG (reference sequence). The CDR3 loop spans 13 amino acids. The CDR3 spells CAWSLRDNQPQHF. The CDR3 nucleotides read TGTGCCTGGAGTCTCAGGGACAATCAGCCCCAGCATTTT.